This T cell receptor (beta chain) was identified during a study of CD8+ T cells in alopecia areata (dated by TCRdb to 2017 to 2018). Broadly, across the study: To study T cell clonal expansion in alopecia areata, the researchers applied high-throughput TCRbeta sequencing to both the C3H/HeJ mouse model and human patients. Scalp clonality was compared across normal scalp (n=4), patchy alopecia areata scalp (n=8), and alopecia totalis/universalis scalp (n=8). immunoSEQ multiplex PCR using 35 Vbeta forward primers and 13 Jbeta reverse primers was used to amplify TCRbeta CDR3 regions. On the human side, TCRbeta sequencing was run on scalp tissue and on sorted CD4+ and CD8+ peripheral blood T cells from healthy controls and from alopecia areata patients with either patchy or totalis/universalis disease. RNA was obtained with the PAXgene miRNA kit for fixed scalp, the miRNeasy kit for PBMCs, and the RNeasy kit for mouse skin. Study-wide conclusions, independent of this receptor: Unlike mouse skin, where gammadelta T cells dominate, normal human skin contains resident alphabeta T cells that get sequenced too, which complicates analysis of the scalp TCR repertoire. Shared TCR sequences between patients were less evident than in mice, which may be partly attributable to HLA diversity in the patient population. Lesional scalp, especially in alopecia totalis/universalis, showed higher clonality and more expanded CD8+ clones than normal scalp, suggesting antigenic drive.

Library preparation used the immunoSEQ multiplex PCR assay. RNA was extracted from all samples and reverse transcribed into cDNA, which served as template for TCR sequencing. SuperScript III was used to make first-strand cDNA, primed with a 2:1 mix of oligo-dT and random hexamers. A synthetic immune receptor repertoire was used to measure amplification bias, and any remaining bias was corrected computationally. The published analysis was carried out like this. Raw reads were preprocessed to remove errors, and CDR3 was defined according to IMGT conventions as the region from the conserved cysteine to phenylalanine. Clonality was computed as 1 minus the Shannon entropy, with the entropy normalized by log2 of the number of productive unique TCRs. CD4 or CD8 identity of scalp clones was inferred by cross-referencing scalp TCRbeta sequences with sorted blood CD4 and CD8 repertoires. Here the immuneACCESS table is served through TCRdb, limited to in-frame sequences with V and J called. Missing clones are a known gap in these copies; in checked studies unresolved V genes cover under half, and the rest lacks a known reason. V, J and clone size are taken as reported in that table, and D and trimming were inferred from the DNA itself. A total of approximately 29,000 clones appear in this sample, approximately 80% of them only once. The ten most abundant clones make up under 20% of the sample.

V is trimmed back by 2 bases and J by 2 bases, and the junction contains 5 bases that no gene match accounts for. CDR1 and CDR2 were assigned from the germline V gene as MGHRA and YSYEKL. From the cysteine through the phenylalanine, the CDR3 covers 15 amino acids. The only DNA kept is the CDR3, 45 bases in frame from the first base. Lesional scalp punch biopsies and peripheral blood were obtained from alopecia areata patients. PBMCs were isolated by density centrifugation and stained for CD3, CD4 and CD8, after which CD4+ and CD8+ T cells were sorted on a FACSAria. Untreated alopecia areata patients were recruited as part of a multicenter biomarker study. For about five biomarker-study patients, blood CD8+ T cells were further sorted into NKG2D-low and NKG2D-high fractions. As concerns this clone: It has no known antigen specificity. Base qualities were left out, and no much larger clone turns up one base away.

This TCR was recovered from a human donor with alopecia areata. Sequencing was done on a sample of NKG2D-low CD8+ T cells sorted from blood. Reading the label with the study, this specimen's cell subset or site is: sorted CD8+ NKG2D-low blood T cells. The sequence joins TRBV4-1 to TRBJ2-5, with 7 bases matching TRBD2. This receptor carries the CDR3 CASSQYTSEQETQYF. In nucleotides, the sequence is TGCGCCAGCAGCCAATATACTAGCGAGCAAGAGACCCAGTACTTC.